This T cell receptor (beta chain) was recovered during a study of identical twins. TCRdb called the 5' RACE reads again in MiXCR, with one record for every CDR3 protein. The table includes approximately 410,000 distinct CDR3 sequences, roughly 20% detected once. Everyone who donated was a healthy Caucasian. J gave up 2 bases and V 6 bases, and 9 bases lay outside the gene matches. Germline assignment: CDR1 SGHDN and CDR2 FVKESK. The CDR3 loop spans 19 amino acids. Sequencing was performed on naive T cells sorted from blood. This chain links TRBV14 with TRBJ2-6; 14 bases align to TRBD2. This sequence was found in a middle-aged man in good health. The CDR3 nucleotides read TGTGCCAGCAGGACCTCCGGGACTAGCGGGAGTACTGGGGCCAACGTCCTGACTTTC. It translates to CASRTSGTSGSTGANVLTF.